The present entry profiles one TCR beta chain with its context. This sample was included in a study of blood T cell repertoires in COVID-19. Germline V gene lookup returns CDR1 SGHAT and CDR2 FQNNGV. CDR3 size: 15 residues. V was pared by 5 bases and J by 4 bases, with 8 bases of the junction left unmatched. The protocol was immunoSEQ multiplex PCR, while the TCRdb copy is restricted to in-frame clones and leaves out a portion. Altogether around 95,000 clones are present, 88% being singletons, with the ten largest covering under 5.5%. J is TRBJ2-7 and V is TRBV11-2; 10 bases fit TRBD2. The sample taken for sequencing was peripheral blood. The clonotype was recovered from a human donor in a cohort sampled during active COVID-19. This CDR3 reads CASSRTGTSEYEQYF. CDR3 DNA sequence: TGTGCCAGCAGCCGGACTGGGACTAGCGAGTACGAGCAGTACTTC.